Sequencing of this TCR beta chain was carried out in a study of CD8 T cells in Susac syndrome. Random-hexamer reverse transcription was applied to roughly 0.5 to 1 ug RNA. It was immunoSEQ multiplex PCR that amplified TCR beta CDR3 across 54 Vbeta and 13 Jbeta. MiXCR, applied by TCRdb to the immunoSEQ multiplex PCR reads, yields one record per CDR3 protein. This table has around 270,000 distinct CDR3 sequences, 89% appearing once. Sequencing of TCR beta, carried out with a high-throughput approach, was applied to CD8+ and CD4+ T cells from the blood. It was treatment-naive patients with stable or active relapsing-remitting disease who made up the multiple sclerosis controls. In contrast to the negatively isolated CD8+ and CD4+ T cells, TEMRA cells were FACS-enriched. V was shortened by 3 bases and J by 4 bases, with 18 bases between the two germline ends. This CDR3 has 16 amino acids. The germline V gene encodes CDR1 MNHEY and CDR2 SMNVEV (reference sequence).

The sequence was obtained from a human donor with multiple sclerosis. The sequencing sample was made of CD8+ T cells from PBMCs. The gene calls are TRBV27 and TRBJ1-2; D unclear. In DNA, the CDR3 is TGTGCCAGCAGTTTCTCGGCAGGCGGGTATGGCTATGGCTACACCTTC. Its translation: CASSFSAGGYGYGYTF.